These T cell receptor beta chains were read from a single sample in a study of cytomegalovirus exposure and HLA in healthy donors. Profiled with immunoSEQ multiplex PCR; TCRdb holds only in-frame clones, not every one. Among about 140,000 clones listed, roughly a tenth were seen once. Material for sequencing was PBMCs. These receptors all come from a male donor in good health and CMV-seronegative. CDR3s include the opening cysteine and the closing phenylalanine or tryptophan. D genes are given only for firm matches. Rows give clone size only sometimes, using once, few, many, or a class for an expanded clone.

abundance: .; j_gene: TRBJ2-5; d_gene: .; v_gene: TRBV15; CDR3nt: TGTGCCACCAGCAGAGATAAAGCTAGGGAGACCCAGTACTTC; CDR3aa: CATSRDKARETQYF
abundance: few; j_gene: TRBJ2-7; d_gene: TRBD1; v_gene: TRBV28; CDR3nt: TGTGCCAGCAGTTGGGGGACAGGGGGTTTCTACGAGCAGTACTTC; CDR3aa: CASSWGTGGFYEQYF
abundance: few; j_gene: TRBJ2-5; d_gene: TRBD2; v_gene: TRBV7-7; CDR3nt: TGTGCTAGCAGCTTAGGACTAGCGGGGGGGCGACTACAAGAGACCCAGTACTTC; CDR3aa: CASSLGLAGGRLQETQYF
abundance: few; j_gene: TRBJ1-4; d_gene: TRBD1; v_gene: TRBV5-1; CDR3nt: TGCGCCAGCAGCTTGGGGACAGGGAAAACTAATGAAAAACTGTTTTTT; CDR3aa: CASSLGTGKTNEKLFF
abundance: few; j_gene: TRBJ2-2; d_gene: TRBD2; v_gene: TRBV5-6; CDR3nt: TGTGCCAGCAGCTTTGGGACTAGACATCTCACCGGGGAGCTGTTTTTT; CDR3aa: CASSFGTRHLTGELFF
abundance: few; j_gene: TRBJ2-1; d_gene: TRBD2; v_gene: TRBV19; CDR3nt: TGTGCCAGTAGTGGAGAAGCGGGAGGGCTAGACAATGAGCAGTTCTTC; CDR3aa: CASSGEAGGLDNEQFF
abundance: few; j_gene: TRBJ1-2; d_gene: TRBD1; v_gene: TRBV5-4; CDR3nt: TGTGCCAGCAGCACCTCTCCGGGACAGCTGACCTTAGGCTACACCTTC; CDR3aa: CASSTSPGQLTLGYTF
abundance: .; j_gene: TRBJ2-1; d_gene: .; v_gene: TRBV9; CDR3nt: TGTGCCAGCAGTGATCTTACCGGGGCAGGGACTAATGAGCAGTTCTTC; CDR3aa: CASSDLTGAGTNEQFF
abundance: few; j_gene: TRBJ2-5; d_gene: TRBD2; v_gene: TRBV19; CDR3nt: TGTGCCAGTAGTCCTCGACTAGCGGGGAAAGAGACCCAGTACTTC; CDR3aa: CASSPRLAGKETQYF
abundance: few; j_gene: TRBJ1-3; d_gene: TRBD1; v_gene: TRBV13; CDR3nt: TGTGCCAGCAGCTTTGGGGACAGGGGTGGAAACACCATATATTTT; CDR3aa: CASSFGDRGGNTIYF
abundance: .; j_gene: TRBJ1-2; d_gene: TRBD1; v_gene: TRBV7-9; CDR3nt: TGTGCCAGCAGCTTAGGTGGAGGACAGGGGTTCTATGGCTACACCTTC; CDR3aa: CASSLGGGQGFYGYTF
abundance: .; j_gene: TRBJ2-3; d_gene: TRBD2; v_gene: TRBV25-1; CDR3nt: TGTGCCAGCAGTAGGACTAGCGGCTTCACAGATACGCAGTATTTT; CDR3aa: CASSRTSGFTDTQYF
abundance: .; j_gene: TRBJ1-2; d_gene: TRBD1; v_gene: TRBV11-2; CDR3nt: TGTGCCAGCAGCTTCGGAAGCGGACAGGTCTATGGCTACACCTTC; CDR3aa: CASSFGSGQVYGYTF
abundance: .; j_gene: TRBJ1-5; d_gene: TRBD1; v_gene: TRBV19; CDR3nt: TGTGCCAGTACCCAACAGGGGGCCGGTCAGCCCCAGCATTTT; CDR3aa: CASTQQGAGQPQHF
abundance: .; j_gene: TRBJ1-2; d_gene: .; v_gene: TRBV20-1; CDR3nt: TGCAGTGCTATACAGGGAAATGGCTACACCTTC; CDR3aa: CSAIQGNGYTF
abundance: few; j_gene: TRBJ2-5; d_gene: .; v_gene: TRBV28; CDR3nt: TGTGCCAGCAGTTTATCGGGCGGGGTAGAGACCCAGTACTTC; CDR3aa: CASSLSGGVETQYF
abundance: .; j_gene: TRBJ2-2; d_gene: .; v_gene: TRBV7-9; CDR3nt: TGTGCCAGCAGCCATAATTTGGGGAAGCAGGGGAACACCGGGGAGCTGTTTTTT; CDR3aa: CASSHNLGKQGNTGELFF
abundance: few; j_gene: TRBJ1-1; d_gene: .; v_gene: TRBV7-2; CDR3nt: TGTGCCAGCAGCTTATTCCGGGATGAAGCTTTCTTT; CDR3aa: CASSLFRDEAFF
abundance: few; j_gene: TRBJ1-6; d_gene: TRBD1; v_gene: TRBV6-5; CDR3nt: TGTGCCAGCAGTTGGAAGACAGGGGAGCCTTCACCCCTCCACTTT; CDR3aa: CASSWKTGEPSPLHF
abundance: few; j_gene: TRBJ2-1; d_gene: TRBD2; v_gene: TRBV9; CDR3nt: TGTGCCAGCAGCGTAGCGGGGCTAGCGGGAGGTCCCATCTTC; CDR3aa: CASSVAGLAGGPIF
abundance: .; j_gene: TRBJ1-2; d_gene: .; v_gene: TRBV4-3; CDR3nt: TGCGCCAGCAGCCAAGGGGTCGGGGGGGCGAGCTATGGCTACACCTTC; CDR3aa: CASSQGVGGASYGYTF
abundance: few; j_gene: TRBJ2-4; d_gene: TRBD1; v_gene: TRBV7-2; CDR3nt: TGTGCCAGCAGCCCGAACAGGGGGCTAGCCAAAAACATTCAGTACTTC; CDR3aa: CASSPNRGLAKNIQYF
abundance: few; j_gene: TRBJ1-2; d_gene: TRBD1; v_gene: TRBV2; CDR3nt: TGTGCCAGCAGTTTTACAGGGGGAGGCTATGGCTACACCTTC; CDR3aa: CASSFTGGGYGYTF
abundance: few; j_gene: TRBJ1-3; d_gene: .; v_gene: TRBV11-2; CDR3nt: TGTGCCAGCAGCTTAGCTGGGACAAGAAGAAACACCATATATTTT; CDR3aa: CASSLAGTRRNTIYF
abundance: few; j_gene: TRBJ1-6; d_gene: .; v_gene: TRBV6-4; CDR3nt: TGTGCCAGCAGTGGACAGGATGGGGGAGCCCTCCACTTT; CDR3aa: CASSGQDGGALHF
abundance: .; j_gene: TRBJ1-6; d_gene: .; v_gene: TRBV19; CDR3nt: TGTGCCAGTACCCCGATGGGGGGAATAAGGTCACCCCTCCACTTT; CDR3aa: CASTPMGGIRSPLHF
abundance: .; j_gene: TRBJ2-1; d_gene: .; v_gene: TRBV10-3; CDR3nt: TGTGCCATCAGTGAGAATAGGGAGTCCTACAATGAGCAGTTCTTC; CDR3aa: CAISENRESYNEQFF
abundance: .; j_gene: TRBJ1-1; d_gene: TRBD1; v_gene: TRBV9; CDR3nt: TGTGCCAGCAGCGCCGGGGCAGGGGGCGCGAGTACTGAAGCTTTCTTT; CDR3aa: CASSAGAGGASTEAFF
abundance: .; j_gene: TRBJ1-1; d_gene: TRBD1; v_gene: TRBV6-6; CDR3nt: TGTGCCAGCAGTTACCCTCGGACAGGCCCGAACACTGAAGCTTTCTTT; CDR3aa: CASSYPRTGPNTEAFF